In its sample, the clone carrying this T cell receptor (beta chain) was seen many times. The time point denotes: pre-sensitization, week 0. Treatment of the sample: therapeutic diphenylcyclopropenone sensitization with weekly scalp DPC. The sample belongs to a study of human T cells and chemical hapten exposure. TCRdb reprocessed the RACE reads via MiXCR and lists one record per CDR3 protein. The sample records around 95,000 distinct CDR3 sequences, approximately 10% being singletons. The CDR3 contains 14 residues. V shed 4 bases and J shed 3 bases, with 12 bases lying between them. The chain is built from TRBV12-3 or TRBV12-4 and TRBJ1-2; D gene uncertain. Sequenced here: whole blood, sampled in connection with sensitization to the hapten diphenylcyclopropenone (DPC). This receptor was identified in a woman in her fifties or sixties with alopecia areata. Some clones in this sample may be carry-over from other donors' samples. The CDR3 DNA sequence: TGTGCCAGCAGTTCTCCGACCGGACACTATGGCTACACCTTC. As protein: CASSSPTGHYGYTF.